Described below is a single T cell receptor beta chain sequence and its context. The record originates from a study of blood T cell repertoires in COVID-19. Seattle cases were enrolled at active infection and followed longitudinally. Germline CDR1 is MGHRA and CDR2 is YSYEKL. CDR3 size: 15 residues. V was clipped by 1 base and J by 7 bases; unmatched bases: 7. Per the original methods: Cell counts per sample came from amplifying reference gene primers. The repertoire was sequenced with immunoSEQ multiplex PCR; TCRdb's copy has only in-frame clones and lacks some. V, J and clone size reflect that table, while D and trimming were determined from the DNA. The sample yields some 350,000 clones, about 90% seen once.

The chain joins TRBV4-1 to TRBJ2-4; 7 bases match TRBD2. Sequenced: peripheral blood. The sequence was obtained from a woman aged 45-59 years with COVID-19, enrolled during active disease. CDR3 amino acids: CASSQAPGGRNIQYF. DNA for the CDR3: TGCGCCAGCAGCCAAGCCCCGGGGGGTCGGAACATTCAGTACTTC.